This TCR beta chain was sequenced for a study of T cell changes during pregnancy in multiple sclerosis (dated by TCRdb to about 2019). Regarding the research as a whole: The study examined how the T cell repertoire changed over the course of pregnancy in women with multiple sclerosis.

Libraries were constructed by the immunoSEQ multiplex PCR assay. Entries here come from immuneACCESS through TCRdb and include only in-frame sequences with V and J called. Some clones fail to appear in such tables; in the studies checked, an unresolved V gene covers under half of the shortfall, and the cause of the remainder is unknown. The sample table shows about 100,000 clones, and 75% to 95% are seen once. Of the sample, 3% to 3.5% is held by the ten largest clones. Concerning this clone: No antigen is known for it. Qualities for individual bases were not recorded, and no much larger clone is one base off.

The junction carries 16 bases between V and J, which are trimmed by 4 bases and 6 bases respectively. Taken from the germline V gene, the CDR1 and CDR2 loops are SGHDN and FVKESK. Measured from the cysteine to the phenylalanine, the CDR3 is 14 residues long. Solely the CDR3 DNA is kept, with 42 bases framed from the first base. This sample comprised peripheral blood, obtained in the second trimester of pregnancy. This clonotype was obtained from a female donor with multiple sclerosis, enrolled in a pregnancy study. The rearrangement joined TRBV14 to TRBJ2-7; the D region possibly corresponds to TRBD2 (5 bases align). Read as DNA, the sequence is TGTGCCAGCAGCCCGCGGGCGGTTAAGCTCGAGCAGTACTTC. Translated, this gives CASSPRAVKLEQYF.